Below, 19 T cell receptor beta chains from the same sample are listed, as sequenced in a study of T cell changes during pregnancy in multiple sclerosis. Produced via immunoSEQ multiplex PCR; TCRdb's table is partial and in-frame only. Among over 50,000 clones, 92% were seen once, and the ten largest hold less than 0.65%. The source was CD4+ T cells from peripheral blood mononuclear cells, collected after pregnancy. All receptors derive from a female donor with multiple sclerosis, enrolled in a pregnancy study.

The CDR3 loop reads CASSKELAHNYEQYF. DNA of the CDR3: TGTGCCAGCAGCAAAGAACTAGCACACAACTACGAGCAGTACTTC. The chain uses TRBV21-1 and TRBJ2-7; the tabulated D call, TRBD2, remains unverified against the DNA. TRBV21-1 has pseudogene status. This CDR3 is 15 amino acids long.

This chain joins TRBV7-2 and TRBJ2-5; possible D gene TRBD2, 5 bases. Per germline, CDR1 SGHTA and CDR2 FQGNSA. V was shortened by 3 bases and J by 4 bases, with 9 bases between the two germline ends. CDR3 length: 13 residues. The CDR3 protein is CASSFRLTETQYF. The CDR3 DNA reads TGTGCCAGCAGCTTTCGACTAACAGAGACCCAGTACTTC.

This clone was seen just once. Here the CDR3 DNA reads TGCGCCAGCAGCCCGACTAGCGGGATTAGCACCGGGGAGCTGTTTTTT. It yields the protein CASSPTSGISTGELFF. This chain uses TRBV5-1 with TRBJ2-2; 11 bases line up with TRBD2. The germline V gene encodes CDR1 SGHRS and CDR2 YFSETQ. The CDR3 has 16 residues. V shed 4 bases, J shed 4 bases, and the junction held 6 bases outside the gene matches.

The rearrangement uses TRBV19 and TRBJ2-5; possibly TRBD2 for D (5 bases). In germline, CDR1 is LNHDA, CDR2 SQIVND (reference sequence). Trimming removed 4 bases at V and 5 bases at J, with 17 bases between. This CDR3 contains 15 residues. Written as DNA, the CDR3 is TGTGCCAGTAGTAGCCCGGAAGGACTCGGTGAGACCCAGTACTTC. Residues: CASSSPEGLGETQYF.

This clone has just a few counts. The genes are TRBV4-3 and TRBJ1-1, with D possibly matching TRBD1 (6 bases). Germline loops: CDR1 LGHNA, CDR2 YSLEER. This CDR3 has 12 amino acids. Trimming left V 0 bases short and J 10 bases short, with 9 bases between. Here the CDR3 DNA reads TGCGCCAGCAGCCAAGACAGGGGAAGAGCTTTCTTT. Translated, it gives CASSQDRGRAFF.

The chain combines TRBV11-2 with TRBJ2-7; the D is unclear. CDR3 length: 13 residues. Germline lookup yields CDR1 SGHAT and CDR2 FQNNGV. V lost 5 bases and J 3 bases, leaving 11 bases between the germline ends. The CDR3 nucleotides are TGTGCCAGCAGCCGGGTACGAAACTACGAGCAGTACTTC. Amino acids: CASSRVRNYEQYF.

This chain's CDR3 is CASSTLASGAYNEQFF. The CDR3 region has the DNA TGCGCCAGCAGCACCCTTGCTAGCGGAGCCTACAATGAGCAGTTCTTC. This rearrangement joins TRBV5-1 to TRBJ2-1; 7 bases agree with TRBD2. The CDR3 consists of 16 residues. Germline lookup yields CDR1 SGHRS and CDR2 YFSETQ. Germline trimming cut 4 bases from V and 2 bases from J; bases unmatched to any gene: 9.

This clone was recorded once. The CDR3 DNA sequence: TGTGCCAGCAGCCCCGTAGCGGGAGGGAATGAGCAGTTCTTC. It codes for CASSPVAGGNEQFF. This chain joins TRBV13 and TRBJ2-1; 11 positions agree with TRBD2. Germline V gives CDR1 PRHDT, CDR2 FYEKMQ (reference sequence). This CDR3 spans 14 amino acids. Unmatched junction bases numbered 4, after V lost 5 bases and J lost 7 bases.

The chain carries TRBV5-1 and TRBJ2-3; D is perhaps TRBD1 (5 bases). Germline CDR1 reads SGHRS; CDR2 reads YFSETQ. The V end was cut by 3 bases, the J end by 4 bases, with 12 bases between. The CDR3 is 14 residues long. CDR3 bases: TGCGCCAGCAGCTCCGGCAGGGTGCCAGATACGCAGTATTTT. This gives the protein CASSSGRVPDTQYF.

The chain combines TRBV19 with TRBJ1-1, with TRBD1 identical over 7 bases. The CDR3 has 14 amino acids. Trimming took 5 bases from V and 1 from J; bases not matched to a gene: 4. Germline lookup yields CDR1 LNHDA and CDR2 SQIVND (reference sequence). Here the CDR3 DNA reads TGTGCCAGTAGTGCGGACAGGAGGAACACTGAAGCTTTCTTT. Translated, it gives CASSADRRNTEAFF. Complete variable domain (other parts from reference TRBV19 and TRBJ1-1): DGGITQSPKYLFRKEGQNVTLSCEQNLNHDAMYWYRQDPGQGLRLIYYSQIVNDFQKGDIAEGYSVSREKKESFPLTVTSAQKNPTAFYLCASSADRRNTEAFFGQGTRLTVV.

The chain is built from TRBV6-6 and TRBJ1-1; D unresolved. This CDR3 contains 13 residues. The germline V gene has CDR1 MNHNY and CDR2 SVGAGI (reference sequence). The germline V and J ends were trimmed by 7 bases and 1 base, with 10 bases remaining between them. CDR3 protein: CASTLAGNTEAFF. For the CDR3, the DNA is TGTGCCAGCACTCTTGCAGGGAACACTGAAGCTTTCTTT.

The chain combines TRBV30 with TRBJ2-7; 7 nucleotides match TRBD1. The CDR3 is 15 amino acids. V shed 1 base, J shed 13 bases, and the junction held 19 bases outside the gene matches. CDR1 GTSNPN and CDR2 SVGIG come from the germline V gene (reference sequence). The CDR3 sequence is CAWSGRDRDPNRAYF. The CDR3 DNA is TGTGCCTGGAGTGGAAGGGACAGAGACCCTAATCGGGCCTACTTC.

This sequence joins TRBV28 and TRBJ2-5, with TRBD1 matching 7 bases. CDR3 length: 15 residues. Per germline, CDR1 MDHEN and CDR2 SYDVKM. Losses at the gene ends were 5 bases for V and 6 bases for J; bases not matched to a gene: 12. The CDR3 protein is CASSPASTGEQTQYF. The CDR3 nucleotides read TGTGCCAGCAGTCCCGCCAGTACAGGGGAGCAGACCCAGTACTTC.

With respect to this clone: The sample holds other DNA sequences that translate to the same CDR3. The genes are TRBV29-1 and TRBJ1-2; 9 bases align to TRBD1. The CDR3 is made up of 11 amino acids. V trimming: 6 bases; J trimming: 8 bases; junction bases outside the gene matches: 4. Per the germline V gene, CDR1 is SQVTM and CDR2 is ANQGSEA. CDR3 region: CSVGQGNGYTF. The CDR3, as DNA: TGCAGCGTCGGACAGGGGAACGGCTACACCTTC.

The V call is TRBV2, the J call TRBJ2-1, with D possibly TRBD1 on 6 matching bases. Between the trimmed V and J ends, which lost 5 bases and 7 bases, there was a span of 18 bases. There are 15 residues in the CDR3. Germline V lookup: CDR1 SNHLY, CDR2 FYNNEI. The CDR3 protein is CASSYRVLGENEQFF. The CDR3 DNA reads TGTGCCAGCAGTTACAGGGTTCTGGGGGAGAATGAGCAGTTCTTC.

The CDR3 bases are TGTGCCAGCAGCCACTATTGGGAGTTCAACACCGGGGAGCTGTTTTTT. This codes for CASSHYWEFNTGELFF. The gene calls are TRBV4-2 and TRBJ2-2; D is perhaps TRBD2 (5 bases). Per germline, CDR1 LGHNA and CDR2 YNFKEQ. The germline V and J ends were trimmed by 3 bases and 2 bases, with 13 bases remaining between them. The CDR3 spans 16 residues.

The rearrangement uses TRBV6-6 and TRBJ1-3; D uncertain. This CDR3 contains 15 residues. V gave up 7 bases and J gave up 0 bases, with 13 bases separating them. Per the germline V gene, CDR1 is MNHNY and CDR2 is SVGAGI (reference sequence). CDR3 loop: CASTPVGLSGNTIYF. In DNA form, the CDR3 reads TGTGCCAGCACTCCGGTTGGACTCTCTGGAAACACCATATATTTT.

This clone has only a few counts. The CDR3 region has the DNA TGTGCCAGCTCCGTGGGCCAAACCCACACGTCCACAGATACGCAGTATTTT. This gives the protein CASSVGQTHTSTDTQYF. The chain joins TRBV27 to TRBJ2-3, with no clear D. From germline, CDR1 is MNHEY and CDR2 SMNVEV (reference sequence). This CDR3 is 17 amino acids long. V was cut by 8 bases and J by 2 bases, with 23 bases left in between.

The CDR3 region is CASSQGSLDTDTQYF. Written as DNA, the CDR3 is TGCGCCAGCAGCCAAGGAAGCTTAGACACAGATACGCAGTATTTT. V gene TRBV4-3 combines with J gene TRBJ2-3, with unresolved D. The germline V gene encodes CDR1 LGHNA and CDR2 YSLEER. The CDR3 sequence is 15 residues long. V lost 1 base, J lost 2 bases, and 10 bases lay in between.